A selection of T cell receptor beta chains follows, all from one sample in a study of OX40 agonist ivuxolimab in advanced cancers. The assay was immunoSEQ multiplex PCR, and TCRdb's table has in-frame clones only and misses some. This table holds 65,000 to 80,000 clones, more than 80% found once. The sequencing used CD4+ or CD8+ T cells sorted from blood, collected in a trial of the OX40 agonist ivuxolimab. These receptors were collected from an adult with an advanced solid tumor such as melanoma, head and neck, liver or kidney cancer. Both conserved end residues are part of each CDR3. D genes are given only for firm matches. Clone size is shown for a subset of rows, as once, few, many or a class of expanded clone.

CDR3 protein,CDR3 DNA,clone size,J gene,V gene,D gene
CASSKINYEQYF,TGTGCCAGCAGTAAGATCAACTACGAGCAGTACTTC,.,TRBJ2-7,TRBV6-5,.
CASSDLRNTGELFF,TGCGCCAGCAGTGATTTGAGGAACACCGGGGAGCTGTTTTTT,.,TRBJ2-2,TRBV10-1,.
CASSLGGTDTQYF,TGTGCCAGCAGCTTAGGCGGCACAGATACGCAGTATTTT,.,TRBJ2-3,TRBV7-2,.
CASSPPGRGGDTQYF,TGTGCCAGCTCACCACCGGGCAGGGGAGGAGATACGCAGTATTTT,.,TRBJ2-3,TRBV18,.
CASSYSSQVWGQPQHF,TGTGCCAGCAGTTACTCCTCACAGGTGTGGGGTCAGCCCCAGCATTTT,.,TRBJ1-5,TRBV6-6,.
CASSGGTSTDTQYF,TGTGCCAGCAGCGGGGGGACTAGCACAGATACGCAGTATTTT,.,TRBJ2-3,TRBV9,.
CASSPHRLLAVQETQYF,TGTGCCAGCAGTCCCCACCGTCTCCTAGCGGTCCAAGAGACCCAGTACTTC,.,TRBJ2-5,TRBV28,TRBD2
CASSAQGSGGELFF,TGTGCCAGCAGCGCACAGGGGTCGGGCGGGGAGCTGTTTTTT,once,TRBJ2-2,TRBV11-2,TRBD1
CASTWTVGRLNSPLHF,TGTGCCAGCACCTGGACCGTTGGGCGGCTTAATTCACCCCTCCACTTT,once,TRBJ1-6,TRBV7-9,.
CASSSTPRGNTEAFF,TGTGCCAGCAGCTCAACCCCTAGGGGGAACACTGAAGCTTTCTTT,.,TRBJ1-1,TRBV7-8,.
CASSPTDGSYEQYF,TGTGCCAGCTCACCCACGGACGGCTCCTACGAGCAGTACTTC,.,TRBJ2-7,TRBV18,.
CASRKRESGEQYF,TGCGCCAGCAGGAAGAGGGAATCGGGCGAGCAGTACTTC,.,TRBJ2-7,TRBV5-1,.
CAYRDRGRSGANVLTF,TGTGCCTACAGGGACAGGGGGCGGTCTGGGGCCAACGTCCTGACTTTC,once,TRBJ2-6,TRBV28,TRBD1
CAWSAGTSTGNTIYF,TGTGCCTGGAGCGCCGGGACATCTACTGGAAACACCATATATTTT,.,TRBJ1-3,TRBV30,.
CASSPRGSGSSYNEQFF,TGTGCCAGCAGCCCCCGAGGTAGCGGGAGCTCCTACAATGAGCAGTTCTTC,.,TRBJ2-1,TRBV5-4,TRBD2
CASSPPSRGPSTEAFF,TGTGCCAGCTCACCGCCTTCGAGGGGACCAAGCACTGAAGCTTTCTTT,.,TRBJ1-1,TRBV18,.
CASSLVAQGRYF,TGTGCCAGCAGCTTAGTGGCACAGGGTCGGTACTTC,.,TRBJ2-7,TRBV7-2,.
CASSQPAGTSGNNEQFF,TGTGCCAGCAGCCAACCGGCCGGGACTAGCGGAAACAATGAGCAGTTCTTC,.,TRBJ2-1,TRBV7-2,TRBD2
CASSKSGGEETQYF,TGTGCCAGCAGCAAATCCGGGGGAGAAGAGACCCAGTACTTC,.,TRBJ2-5,TRBV5-6,.
CASSPGQGSTDTQYF,TGCGCCAGCAGCCCGGGACAGGGCAGCACAGATACGCAGTATTTT,.,TRBJ2-3,TRBV5-1,TRBD1
CASSGTSGVAKNIQYF,TGTGCCAGTAGTGGGACTAGCGGGGTAGCCAAAAACATTCAGTACTTC,.,TRBJ2-4,TRBV19,TRBD2
CASSYQDTNEQFF,TGTGCCAGCAGTTACCAAGACACCAATGAGCAGTTCTTC,.,TRBJ2-1,TRBV6-6,.
CASSLPGQLTEQYF,TGTGCCAGCAGCTTACCTGGACAGTTAACCGAGCAGTACTTC,.,TRBJ2-7,TRBV11-2,.
CASSLERGGVSYEQYF,TGTGCCAGCAGCTTAGAACGGGGCGGGGTCTCCTACGAGCAGTACTTC,.,TRBJ2-7,TRBV7-2,.
CASSHQVNREEGYTF,TGTGCCAGCAGCCACCAAGTTAACAGGGAGGAGGGCTACACCTTC,.,TRBJ1-2,TRBV11-2,.
CASRRGTGRETQYF,TGTGCCAGCAGACGGGGGACAGGGCGGGAGACCCAGTACTTC,.,TRBJ2-5,TRBV7-6,TRBD1
CASSPEAGRLDIQYF,TGTGCCAGCAGTCCAGAGGCGGGCCGCCTGGACATTCAGTACTTC,.,TRBJ2-4,TRBV28,.
CASSTHGTATYEQYF,TGTGCCAGTAGCACTCACGGTACAGCTACCTACGAGCAGTACTTC,.,TRBJ2-7,TRBV19,.
CAWSVRSGRRLGELFF,TGTGCCTGGAGTGTACGGAGCGGGAGAAGATTAGGGGAGCTGTTTTTT,.,TRBJ2-2,TRBV30,TRBD2
CAWRRRAEAFF,TGTGCCTGGAGGAGGAGGGCTGAAGCTTTCTTT,.,TRBJ1-1,TRBV30,.
CASTRTTEAFF,TGTGCCAGTACCCGGACCACTGAAGCTTTCTTT,.,TRBJ1-1,TRBV19,.
CASSDLKAGREKLFF,TGCGCCAGCAGCGACCTCAAGGCCGGGAGGGAAAAACTGTTTTTT,.,TRBJ1-4,TRBV5-1,.
CASSPSTVGASYGYTF,TGTGCCAGCAGCCCCTCAACAGTGGGCGCTAGCTATGGCTACACCTTC,.,TRBJ1-2,TRBV9,.
CASSPLGGAITGELFF,TGTGCCAGCAGCCCACTCGGGGGCGCGATCACCGGGGAGCTGTTTTTT,.,TRBJ2-2,TRBV7-2,.
CASSSKVWADGQETQYF,TGTGCCAGTAGTTCGAAAGTCTGGGCGGATGGCCAAGAGACCCAGTACTTC,.,TRBJ2-5,TRBV19,.
CASSLGLAGFNEQFF,TGTGCCAGTAGTCTAGGACTAGCGGGGTTCAATGAGCAGTTCTTC,.,TRBJ2-1,TRBV19,TRBD2
CASSWGNEQFF,TGTGCCAGCAGCTGGGGGAATGAGCAGTTCTTC,.,TRBJ2-1,TRBV13,.
CASSQDTRTGPTYGYTF,TGCGCCAGCAGCCAAGACACGCGGACAGGGCCAACCTATGGCTACACCTTC,.,TRBJ1-2,TRBV4-3,TRBD1
CASSTTGTSEKLFF,TGTGCCAGTAGTACCACAGGGACCTCTGAAAAACTGTTTTTT,.,TRBJ1-4,TRBV19,.
CASTILGAEQPQHF,TGTGCCAGTACGATCCTGGGGGCGGAACAGCCCCAGCATTTT,.,TRBJ1-5,TRBV19,.
CASSYSIYGTEAFF,TGTGCCAGCAGTTACTCGATCTATGGCACTGAAGCTTTCTTT,.,TRBJ1-1,TRBV6-5,.
CASSPQGRNEKLFF,TGTGCCAGCTCACCACAGGGTAGGAATGAAAAACTGTTTTTT,.,TRBJ1-4,TRBV18,.
CASRGVSGSYTGELFF,TGTGCCAGTAGGGGGGTGAGCGGGAGTTACACCGGGGAGCTGTTTTTT,.,TRBJ2-2,TRBV19,TRBD2